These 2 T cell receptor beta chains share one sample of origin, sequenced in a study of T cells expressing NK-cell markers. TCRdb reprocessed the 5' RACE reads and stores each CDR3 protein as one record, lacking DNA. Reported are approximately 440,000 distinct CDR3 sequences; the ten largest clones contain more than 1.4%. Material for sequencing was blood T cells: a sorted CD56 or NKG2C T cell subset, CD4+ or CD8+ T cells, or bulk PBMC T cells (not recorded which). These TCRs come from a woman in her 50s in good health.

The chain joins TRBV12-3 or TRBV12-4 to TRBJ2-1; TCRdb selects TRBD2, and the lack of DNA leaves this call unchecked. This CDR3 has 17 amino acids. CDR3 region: CASRNPLGLAVINEQFF.

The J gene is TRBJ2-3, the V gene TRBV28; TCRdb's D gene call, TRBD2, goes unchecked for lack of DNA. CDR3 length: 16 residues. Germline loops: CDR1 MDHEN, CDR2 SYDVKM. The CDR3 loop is CASSLLAGGIADTQYF. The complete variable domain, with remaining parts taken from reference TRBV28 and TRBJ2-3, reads DVKVTQSSRYLVKRTGEKVFLECVQDMDHENMFWYRQDPGLGLRLIYFSYDVKMKEKGDIPEGYSVSREKKERFSLILESASTNQTSMYLCASSLLAGGIADTQYFGPGTRLTVL.